The text below deals with one T cell receptor (beta chain). There are 16 residues in the CDR3. From germline, CDR1 is SGHTA and CDR2 FQGNSA. Trimming at V came to 1 base and at J to 9 bases, leaving 11 bases not matched to a gene. The data are from a study of PD-L1 blockade in urothelial cancer. The time point: pretreatment peripheral blood. The authors spiked synthetic TCR analog templates into each PCR. Only in-frame clones appear in the TCRdb table, and some are missing; sequencing was by immunoSEQ multiplex PCR. The sample has just over 50,000 clones, around 80% seen once. The rearrangement uses TRBV7-2 and TRBJ2-1; 8 bases agree with TRBD2. The receptor was derived from a man in his 70s with urothelial cancer. The sequenced sample was PBMCs, obtained around atezolizumab (anti-PD-L1) treatment. The CDR3 DNA follows: TGTGCCAGCAGCTTAGATAGAAGCGGGAGAGGGGTTGAGCAGTTCTTC. Translated: CASSLDRSGRGVEQFF.